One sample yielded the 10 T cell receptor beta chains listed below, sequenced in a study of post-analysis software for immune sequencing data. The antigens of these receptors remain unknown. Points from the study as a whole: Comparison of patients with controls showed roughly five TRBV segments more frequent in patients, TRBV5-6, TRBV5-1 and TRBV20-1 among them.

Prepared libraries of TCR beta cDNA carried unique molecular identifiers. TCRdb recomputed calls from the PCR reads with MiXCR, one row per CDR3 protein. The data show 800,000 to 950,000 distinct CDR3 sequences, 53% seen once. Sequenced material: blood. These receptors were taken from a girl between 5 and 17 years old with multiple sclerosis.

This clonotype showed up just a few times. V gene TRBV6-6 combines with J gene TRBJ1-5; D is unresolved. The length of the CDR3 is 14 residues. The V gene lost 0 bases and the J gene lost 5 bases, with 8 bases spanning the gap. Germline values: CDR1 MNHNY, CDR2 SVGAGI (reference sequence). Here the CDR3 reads CASSYSAFYQPQHF. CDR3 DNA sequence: TGTGCCAGCAGTTACTCGGCTTTCTATCAGCCCCAGCATTTT.

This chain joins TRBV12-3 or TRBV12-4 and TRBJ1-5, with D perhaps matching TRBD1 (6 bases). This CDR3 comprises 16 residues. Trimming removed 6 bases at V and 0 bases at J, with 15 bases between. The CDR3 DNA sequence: TGTGCCAGCAGGTCGGACAGACCCTATAGCAATCAGCCCCAGCATTTT. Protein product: CASRSDRPYSNQPQHF.

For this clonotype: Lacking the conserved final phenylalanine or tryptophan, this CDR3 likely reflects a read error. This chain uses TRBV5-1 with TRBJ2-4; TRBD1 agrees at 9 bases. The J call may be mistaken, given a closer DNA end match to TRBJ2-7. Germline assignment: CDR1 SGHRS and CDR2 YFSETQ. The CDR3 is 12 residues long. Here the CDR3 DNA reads TGCGCCAGCAGCCCGACAGGGGGCGAGCAGTACATC. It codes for CASSPTGGEQYI.

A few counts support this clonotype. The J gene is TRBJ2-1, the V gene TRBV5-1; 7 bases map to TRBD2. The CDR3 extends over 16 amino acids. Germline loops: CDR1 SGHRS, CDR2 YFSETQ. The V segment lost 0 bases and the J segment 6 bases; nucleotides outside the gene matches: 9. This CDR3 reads CASSLEAGLVTNEQFF. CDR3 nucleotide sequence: TGCGCCAGCAGCTTGGAAGCGGGATTGGTAACCAATGAGCAGTTCTTC.

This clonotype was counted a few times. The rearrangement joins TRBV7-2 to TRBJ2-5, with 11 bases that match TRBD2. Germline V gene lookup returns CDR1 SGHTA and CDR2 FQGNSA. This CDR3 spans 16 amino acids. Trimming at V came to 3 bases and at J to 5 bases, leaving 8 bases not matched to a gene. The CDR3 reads CASSFSGGAPWETQYF. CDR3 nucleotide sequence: TGTGCCAGCAGCTTTAGCGGGGGGGCCCCTTGGGAGACCCAGTACTTC.

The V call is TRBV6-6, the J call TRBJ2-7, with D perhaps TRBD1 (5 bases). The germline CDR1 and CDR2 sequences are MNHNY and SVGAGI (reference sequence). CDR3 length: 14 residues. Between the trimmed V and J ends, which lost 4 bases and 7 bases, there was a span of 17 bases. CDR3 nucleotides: TGTGCCAGCAGTTCGGCGACAGAAGGTTGGGAGCAGTACTTC. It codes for CASSSATEGWEQYF.

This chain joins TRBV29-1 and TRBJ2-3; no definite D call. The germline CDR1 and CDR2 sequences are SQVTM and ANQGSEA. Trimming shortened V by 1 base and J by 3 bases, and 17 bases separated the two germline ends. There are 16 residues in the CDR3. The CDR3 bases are TGCAGCGTTGAAGCCCCGGGTGGCGCTGAGACAGATACGCAGTATTTT. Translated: CSVEAPGGAETDTQYF.

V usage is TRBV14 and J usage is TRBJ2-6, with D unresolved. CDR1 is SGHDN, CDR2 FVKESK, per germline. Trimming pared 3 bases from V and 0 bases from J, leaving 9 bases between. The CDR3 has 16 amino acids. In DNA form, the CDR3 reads TGTGCCAGCAGCCAGGGCCACAACTCTGGGGCCAACGTCCTGACTTTC. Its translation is CASSQGHNSGANVLTF.

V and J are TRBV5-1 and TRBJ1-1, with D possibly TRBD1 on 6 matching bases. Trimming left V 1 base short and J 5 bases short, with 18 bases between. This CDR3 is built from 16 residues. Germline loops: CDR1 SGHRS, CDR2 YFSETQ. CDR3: CASSLRGGQIGTEAFF. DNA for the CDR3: TGCGCCAGCAGCTTGAGGGGGGGGCAGATCGGGACTGAAGCTTTCTTT.

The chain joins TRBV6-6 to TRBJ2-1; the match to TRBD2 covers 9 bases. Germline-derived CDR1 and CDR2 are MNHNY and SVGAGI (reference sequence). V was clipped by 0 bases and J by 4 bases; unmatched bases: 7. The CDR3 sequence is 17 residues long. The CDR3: CASSYSPPSGIYNEQFF. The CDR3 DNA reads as TGTGCCAGCAGTTACTCCCCCCCTAGCGGGATTTACAATGAGCAGTTCTTC.